The 29 T cell receptor beta chains in this list originate from one sample, sequenced in a study of blood T cell repertoires in COVID-19. The repertoire was sequenced with immunoSEQ multiplex PCR; TCRdb's copy has only in-frame clones and lacks some. The table includes approximately 230,000 clones, about 80% detected once. The material sequenced was peripheral blood. The receptors derive from a woman older than 75 with active or convalescent COVID-19.

CDR3 sequence: CASSGDFRGNYGYTF. Here the CDR3 DNA reads TGTGCCAGCAGTGGCGACTTCAGGGGGAACTATGGCTACACCTTC. The chain employs TRBV27 and TRBJ1-2, with 7 bases identical to TRBD1. Germline V gene lookup returns CDR1 MNHEY and CDR2 SMNVEV (reference sequence). This CDR3 has 15 residues. V was clipped by 5 bases and J by 2 bases; unmatched bases: 8.

The chain couples TRBV28 to TRBJ2-1; 8 bases are shared with TRBD2. Trimming took 6 bases from V and 1 from J; bases not matched to a gene: 8. The CDR3 extends over 16 amino acids. The germline CDR1 and CDR2 sequences are MDHEN and SYDVKM. The CDR3 protein is CASSYIGGRSYNEQFF. CDR3 coding DNA: TGTGCCAGCAGCTATATCGGCGGGAGGTCCTACAATGAGCAGTTCTTC. The variable domain in full, with the rest retrieved from reference TRBV28 and TRBJ2-1, is DVKVTQSSRYLVKRTGEKVFLECVQDMDHENMFWYRQDPGLGLRLIYFSYDVKMKEKGDIPEGYSVSREKKERFSLILESASTNQTSMYLCASSYIGGRSYNEQFFGPGTRLTVL.

V is TRBV5-1 and J is TRBJ2-5; TRBD1 is a possible D gene (5 bases). The ends were cut back, 0 bases at V and 3 bases at J, with 9 bases in the middle. Germline V lookup: CDR1 SGHRS, CDR2 YFSETQ. The CDR3 spans 14 residues. The CDR3 coding sequence is TGCGCCAGCAGCTTGGTTCGACAGAAAGAGACCCAGTACTTC. Its protein product is CASSLVRQKETQYF.

This chain connects TRBV27 to TRBJ1-2; 9 nucleotides agree with TRBD1. V shed 6 bases, J shed 4 bases, and the junction held 6 bases outside the gene matches. Germline lookup yields CDR1 MNHEY and CDR2 SMNVEV (reference sequence). The CDR3 extends over 14 amino acids. The CDR3 DNA sequence: TGTGCCAGCAGGGGGGACAGGGACGTCTATGGCTACACCTTC. It specifies CASRGDRDVYGYTF.

The rearrangement uses TRBV10-3 and TRBJ2-1; 9 bases agree with TRBD2. V dropped 4 bases and J dropped 9; count of bases not matched to a gene: 16. The CDR3 contains 17 residues. Germline loops: CDR1 ENHRY, CDR2 SYGVKD. The CDR3 nucleotides are TGTGCCATCAGTGGGGGGTCACTAGCGGGCCCCTCGGGTGAGCAGTTCTTC. This encodes CAISGGSLAGPSGEQFF.

J is TRBJ1-6 and V is TRBV28; D ambiguous. Trimming cost V 4 bases and J 0 bases, with 10 bases left between them. Germline lookup yields CDR1 MDHEN and CDR2 SYDVKM. This CDR3 is built from 16 residues. CDR3 sequence: CASSYRHSSYNSPLHF. The DNA for the CDR3 is TGTGCCAGCAGTTACCGACATAGCTCCTATAATTCACCCCTCCACTTT.

This clone was seen a handful of times. This rearrangement joins TRBV28 to TRBJ1-3, with 9 bases lining up with TRBD1. CDR1 MDHEN and CDR2 SYDVKM come from the germline V gene. Germline trimming cut 6 bases from V and 3 bases from J; bases unmatched to any gene: 15. The CDR3 has 18 residues. Written as DNA, the CDR3 is TGTGCCAGCAGCTTGCGCGGCGGGACAGGGTTTTTTGGAAACACCATATATTTT. This gives the protein CASSLRGGTGFFGNTIYF. The full variable domain, in which reference TRBV28 and TRBJ1-3 provide the parts outside the CDR3, is DVKVTQSSRYLVKRTGEKVFLECVQDMDHENMFWYRQDPGLGLRLIYFSYDVKMKEKGDIPEGYSVSREKKERFSLILESASTNQTSMYLCASSLRGGTGFFGNTIYFGEGSWLTVV.

The CDR3 bases are TGTGCCAGCTTGTCGACTCAAGAGACCCAGTACTTC. It specifies CASLSTQETQYF. This chain uses TRBV28 with TRBJ2-5; D unclear. Germline loops: CDR1 MDHEN, CDR2 SYDVKM. With 8 bases removed from V and 2 bases from J, the gap between germline ends came to 9 bases. The CDR3 spans 12 residues.

The chain combines TRBV28 with TRBJ2-2, with D possibly being TRBD1 (6 bases). The CDR3 has 13 amino acids. CDR1 is MDHEN and CDR2 is SYDVKM in the germline V gene. Trimming took 6 bases from V and 6 from J, leaving 11 bases between them. In nucleotides, the CDR3 is TGTGCCAGCAGCCCCAGGGGTTCCGGGGAGCTGTTTTTT. This encodes CASSPRGSGELFF.

J is TRBJ2-5 and V is TRBV7-6; possible D gene TRBD2, 7 bases. Germline CDR1 SGHVS, CDR2 FNYEAQ. The CDR3 length is 18 residues. V was trimmed by 1 base and J by 5 bases, leaving 23 bases between them. The CDR3 sequence is CASSLGGGGQGKKETQYF. CDR3 DNA: TGTGCCAGCAGCTTAGGGGGCGGGGGCCAGGGTAAAAAGGAGACCCAGTACTTC.

The rearrangement uses TRBV7-2 and TRBJ2-7; TRBD2 matches 7 bases. The CDR3 consists of 17 residues. Per germline, CDR1 SGHTA and CDR2 FQGNSA. The V and J ends lost 2 bases and 5 bases, in that order; junction bases with no gene match: 15. CDR3 nucleotide sequence: TGTGCCAGCAGCTTACCCTTTGGGGTAGCGGGTATCAACGAGCAGTACTTC. Translation gives CASSLPFGVAGINEQYF.

V is TRBV3-1 (or the pseudogene TRBV3-2) and J is TRBJ1-1, with 7 nucleotides matching TRBD1. The germline V gene has CDR1 LGHDT and CDR2 YNNKEL (reference sequence). V lost 7 bases, J lost 7 bases, and 12 bases stayed unmatched. The CDR3 is made up of 14 amino acids. This CDR3 reads CASIDSPGQHEAFF. In DNA, the CDR3 is TGTGCCAGCATCGATAGTCCGGGACAGCATGAAGCTTTCTTT.

The chain has TRBV27 and TRBJ2-7; 9 nucleotides match TRBD1. Germline CDR1 and CDR2: MNHEY and SMNVEV (reference sequence). The junction had 11 bases not matched to a gene; V was cut back by 5 bases and J by 6 bases. CDR3 size: 15 residues. The CDR3 coding sequence is TGTGCCAGCAGTCCATCGCCGGACAGGGGCGGCGAGCAGTACTTC. It codes for CASSPSPDRGGEQYF.

CDR3 amino acids: CASSVEPGQGANEQFF. DNA of the CDR3: TGTGCCAGCAGCGTCGAGCCGGGACAGGGGGCCAATGAGCAGTTCTTC. This chain uses TRBV9 with TRBJ2-1; 12 bases map to TRBD1. With V trimmed by 2 bases and J by 6 bases, 6 bases remained unmatched. The germline V gene has CDR1 SGDLS and CDR2 YYNGEE. The CDR3 is made up of 16 amino acids.

The chain is built from TRBV18 and TRBJ2-3, with D uncertain. Germline CDR1 is KGHSH and CDR2 is LQKENI. V dropped 4 bases and J dropped 11 bases, with 7 bases sitting between them. The CDR3 extends over 10 amino acids. CDR3 sequence: CASSRREQYF. In DNA form, the CDR3 reads TGTGCCAGCTCACGTCGAGAGCAGTATTTT.

The chain couples TRBV28 to TRBJ1-6, with D tentatively TRBD1 (5 bases). From germline, CDR1 is MDHEN and CDR2 SYDVKM. V was clipped by 7 bases and J by 5 bases, with 18 bases between them. CDR3 length equals 16 residues. The CDR3 sequence: CASTVGGQLNNSPLHF. CDR3 bases: TGTGCCAGCACCGTCGGGGGTCAGTTAAATAATTCACCCCTCCACTTT.

The chain employs TRBV7-2 and TRBJ2-1; no definite D call. The CDR3 extends over 13 amino acids. From germline, CDR1 is SGHTA and CDR2 FQGNSA. V was pared by 5 bases and J by 4 bases, with 9 bases between. The CDR3 is CASSANLYNEQFF. CDR3 bases: TGTGCCAGCAGCGCGAACTTATACAATGAGCAGTTCTTC.

V gene TRBV5-1 combines with J gene TRBJ2-1; 11 bases map to TRBD2. The CDR3 has 13 residues. With V trimmed by 2 bases and J by 12 bases, 4 bases remained unmatched. Germline-derived CDR1 and CDR2 are SGHRS and YFSETQ. Here the CDR3 reads CASSLTSGSLQFF. CDR3 bases: TGCGCCAGCAGCTTAACTAGCGGGAGTCTGCAGTTCTTC. The full variable domain, completed using reference TRBV5-1 and TRBJ2-1, is KAGVTQTPRYLIKTRGQQVTLSCSPISGHRSVSWYQQTPGQGLQFLFEYFSETQRNKGNFPGRFSGRQFSNSRSEMNVSTLELGDSALYLCASSLTSGSLQFFGPGTRLTVL.

CDR3 sequence: CASSPQGMNIQYF. The CDR3, as DNA: TGTGCCAGCAGTCCCCAGGGTATGAACATTCAGTACTTC. V usage is TRBV6-5 and J usage is TRBJ2-4, with D tentatively TRBD1 (5 bases). Germline V gives CDR1 MNHEY, CDR2 SVGAGI. There are 13 residues in the CDR3. Trimming cost V 5 bases and J 7 bases, with 12 bases left between them.

In this sample, this clone turned up once. The genes are TRBV30 and TRBJ2-5, with TRBD2 matching 7 bases. The CDR3 covers 14 residues. V was pared by 4 bases and J by 2 bases, with 7 bases of the junction left unmatched. Germline V gene lookup returns CDR1 GTSNPN and CDR2 SVGIG (reference sequence). CDR3 nucleotides: TGTGCCTGGACCCCGGGGAGGGGACAAGAGACCCAGTACTTC. This encodes CAWTPGRGQETQYF.

The chain carries TRBV28 and TRBJ2-7; D not certain. Per the germline V gene, CDR1 is MDHEN and CDR2 is SYDVKM. This CDR3 region has 13 residues. V was clipped by 6 bases and J by 2 bases, with 11 bases between them. The DNA of the CDR3 is TGTGCCAGCAGCCCCCCCCATCCCTACGAGCAGTACTTC. Its translation: CASSPPHPYEQYF.

This chain links TRBV5-1 with TRBJ1-1, with D unclear. Trimming shortened V by 5 bases and J by 4 bases, and 12 bases separated the two germline ends. The length of the CDR3 is 13 residues. Germline assignment: CDR1 SGHRS and CDR2 YFSETQ. DNA for the CDR3: TGCGCCAGCAGGTTCGCCAGTGCCACTGAAGCTTTCTTT. Protein sequence: CASRFASATEAFF.

The chain is built from TRBV9 and TRBJ2-2; 12 bases agree with TRBD2. The germline CDR1 and CDR2 sequences are SGDLS and YYNGEE. The CDR3 runs to 15 residues. V shed 5 bases, J shed 7 bases, and the junction held 6 bases outside the gene matches. This CDR3 is CASSASGRANGELFF. DNA of the CDR3: TGTGCCAGCAGTGCTAGCGGGAGGGCCAACGGGGAGCTGTTTTTT.

This clone was counted a single time. The chain links TRBV4-2 to TRBJ2-2; TRBD2 agrees at 10 bases. The junction had 10 bases not matched to a gene; V was cut back by 3 bases and J by 6 bases. The CDR3 totals 17 residues. CDR1 is LGHNA, CDR2 YNFKEQ, per germline. The CDR3 nucleotides are TGTGCCAGCAGCCATCGATCTAGCGGGAGTGGGGCCGGGGAGCTGTTTTTT. Translating it yields CASSHRSSGSGAGELFF.

A single count supports this clone. The rearrangement links TRBV6-5 to TRBJ1-2; 7 nucleotides agree with TRBD1. This CDR3 comprises 15 residues. Trimming took 6 bases from V and 2 from J; bases not matched to a gene: 9. Germline CDR1 reads MNHEY; CDR2 reads SVGAGI. The CDR3 coding sequence is TGTGCCAGCAGCTACCAAGGACAGGCCAACTATGGCTACACCTTC. This codes for CASSYQGQANYGYTF.

The rearrangement links TRBV29-1 to TRBJ2-5; no firm D call. With 8 bases removed from V and 3 bases from J, the gap between germline ends came to 7 bases. Germline lookup yields CDR1 SQVTM and CDR2 ANQGSEA. This CDR3 is built from 10 residues. CDR3 region: CSTMEETQYF. DNA for the CDR3: TGCAGCACTATGGAAGAGACCCAGTACTTC.

This clone was detected only once. This chain connects TRBV6-5 to TRBJ1-6; 7 positions match TRBD1. V shed 5 bases and J 2 bases; nucleotides not matched to a gene: 3. From germline, CDR1 is MNHEY and CDR2 SVGAGI. The CDR3 loop spans 15 amino acids. In DNA form, the CDR3 reads TGTGCCAGCAGTACCACAGGGGCCTATAATTCACCCCTCCACTTT. This sequence encodes CASSTTGAYNSPLHF.

The chain combines TRBV6-6 with TRBJ1-2, with D maybe TRBD1 (6 bases). CDR1 MNHNY and CDR2 SVGAGI come from the germline V gene (reference sequence). This CDR3 contains 14 residues. V lost 6 bases to trimming and J lost 2 bases, with 13 bases between them. The CDR3 DNA reads as TGTGCCAGCAGCTCCGGGACACTAAACTATGGCTACACCTTC. Protein: CASSSGTLNYGYTF.

V gene TRBV27 combines with J gene TRBJ2-5; weak D call: TRBD2 (5 bases). The V end lost 6 bases, the J end lost 2 bases, and 10 bases lay between the germline ends. The CDR3 runs 13 residues. Germline V CDR1 and CDR2: MNHEY, SMNVEV (reference sequence). The CDR3 here is CASSLSGQETQYF. DNA for the CDR3: TGTGCCAGCAGCCTCAGCGGACAAGAGACCCAGTACTTC.